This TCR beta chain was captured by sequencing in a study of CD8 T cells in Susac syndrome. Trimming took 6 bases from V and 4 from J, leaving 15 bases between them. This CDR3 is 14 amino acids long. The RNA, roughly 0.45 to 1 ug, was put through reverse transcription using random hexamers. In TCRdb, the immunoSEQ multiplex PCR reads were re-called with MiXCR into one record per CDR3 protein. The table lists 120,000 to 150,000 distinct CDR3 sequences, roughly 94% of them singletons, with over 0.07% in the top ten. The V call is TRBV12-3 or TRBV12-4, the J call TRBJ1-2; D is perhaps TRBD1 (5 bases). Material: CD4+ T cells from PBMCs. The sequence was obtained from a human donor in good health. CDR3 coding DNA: TGTGCCAGCAGAGAAAGGGGAGCTCCCTATGGCTACACCTTC. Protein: CASRERGAPYGYTF.